The 14 T cell receptor beta chains presented below share a single source sample, sequenced in a study of identical twins. One entry per CDR3 protein, called by TCRdb with MiXCR from the 5' RACE reads. The sample lists about 1.7 million distinct CDR3 sequences, around a third occurring once. Sequencing was carried out using cord blood. Source of these receptors: a newborn girl in good health.

The rearrangement joins TRBV20-1 to TRBJ1-5; 9 nucleotides line up with TRBD1. V was pared by 1 base and J by 6 bases, with 13 bases of the junction left unmatched. The CDR3 runs to 17 residues. Germline CDR1 and CDR2: DFQATT and SNEGSKA (reference sequence). CDR3 sequence (DNA): TGCAGTGCTAGAGCCCTGCGGACCACAGGGGGCGGTCAGCCCCAGCATTTT. It specifies CSARALRTTGGGQPQHF.

The chain couples TRBV18 to TRBJ2-4; D gene ambiguous. Trimming stripped 3 bases from V and 6 bases from J, with 6 bases between. This CDR3 contains 12 residues. CDR1 and CDR2 (germline): KGHSH, LQKENI. The CDR3: CASSPWGNIQYF. Written as DNA, the CDR3 is TGTGCCAGCTCACCGTGGGGAAACATTCAGTACTTC.

The chain has TRBV18 and TRBJ2-1; TRBD1 agrees at 9 bases. V lost 3 bases and J lost 5; bases outside the gene matches: 5. There are 15 residues in the CDR3. Germline CDR1 is KGHSH and CDR2 is LQKENI. As DNA, the CDR3 is TGTGCCAGCTCACCTTTAGGACAGGGGAACAATGAGCAGTTCTTC. Translated, it gives CASSPLGQGNNEQFF.

About this clonotype: A read error may explain this, as a much larger clone is one base away. V gene TRBV7-9 combines with J gene TRBJ2-1; TRBD2 matches 12 bases. CDR1 SEHNR and CDR2 FQNEAQ come from the germline V gene (reference sequence). Trimming removed 6 bases from V and 2 bases from J; junction bases left unmatched: 2. CDR3 length: 15 amino acids. DNA of the CDR3: TGTGCCAGCAGTACTAGCGGGAGGCCCTACAATGAGCAGTTCTTC. Translation: CASSTSGRPYNEQFF.

In its sample, this clonotype was seen many times. V and J are TRBV5-1 and TRBJ2-5; 9 bases are a match to TRBD2. The germline CDR1 and CDR2 sequences are SGHRS and YFSETQ. The junction had 5 bases not matched to a gene; V was cut back by 0 bases and J by 5 bases. The CDR3 has 15 amino acids. The CDR3, as DNA: TGCGCCAGCAGCTTGGCCCTAGCGGGAAGGGAGACCCAGTACTTC. Its translation: CASSLALAGRETQYF.

This chain joins TRBV6-5 and TRBJ2-1, with D maybe TRBD1 (5 bases). Looked up from germline, CDR1 is MNHEY and CDR2 is SVGAGI. Trimming left V 10 bases short and J 7 bases short, with 17 bases between. The CDR3 length is 13 residues. The CDR3 loop reads CATFPYSGNEQFF. The CDR3 nucleotides are TGTGCCACCTTTCCTTACTCAGGGAATGAGCAGTTCTTC.

The rearrangement uses TRBV12-3 or TRBV12-4 and TRBJ2-1, with 15 bases identical to TRBD2. Trimming removed 7 bases from V and 6 bases from J; junction bases left unmatched: 4. CDR3 length equals 15 residues. In nucleotides, the CDR3 is TGTGCCAGCACCCGGACTAGCGGGAGGGCCAATGAGCAGTTCTTC. Translating it yields CASTRTSGRANEQFF.

The rearrangement links TRBV6-2 or TRBV6-3 to TRBJ1-1; D remains ambiguous. Trimming cost V 6 bases and J 4 bases, with 18 bases left between them. The germline CDR1 and CDR2 sequences are MNHEY and SVGEGT. This CDR3 has 15 residues. The CDR3, as DNA: TGTGCCAGCAGACCTTTTGGTGGGCTTGGCACTGAAGCTTTCTTT. It specifies CASRPFGGLGTEAFF.

This clonotype was seen more than once but under ten times. The rearrangement uses TRBV2 and TRBJ1-5; D remains ambiguous. This CDR3 region has 15 residues. Between the trimmed V and J ends, which lost 2 bases and 3 bases, there was a span of 11 bases. Germline CDR1 reads SNHLY; CDR2 reads FYNNEI. The CDR3 region is CASSESRLDNQPQHF. Here the CDR3 DNA reads TGTGCCAGCAGTGAATCTCGCCTTGACAATCAGCCCCAGCATTTT.

This clonotype has just a few counts. The chain combines TRBV25-1 with TRBJ1-1; no clear D gene. Looked up from germline, CDR1 is MGHDK and CDR2 is SYGVNS. Trimming left V 2 bases short and J 0 bases short, with 10 bases between. The CDR3 extends over 15 amino acids. DNA for the CDR3: TGTGCCAGCAGTGAACACGACAACATGAACACTGAAGCTTTCTTT. It codes for CASSEHDNMNTEAFF.

The rearrangement uses TRBV4-1 and TRBJ2-7; 10 positions match TRBD1. Germline CDR1 and CDR2: MGHRA and YSYEKL. V gave up 1 base and J gave up 2 bases; unmatched junction bases: 5. The CDR3 runs to 16 residues. CDR3: CASSQAFGQGAYEQYF. CDR3 DNA sequence: TGCGCCAGCAGCCAAGCCTTCGGACAGGGGGCCTACGAGCAGTACTTC.

This clonotype was picked up many times. The chain is built from TRBV20-1 and TRBJ2-7; D is unresolved. V gave up 0 bases and J gave up 6 bases, with 6 bases separating them. Germline-derived CDR1 and CDR2 are DFQATT and SNEGSKA (reference sequence). This CDR3 has 11 amino acids. The CDR3 region has the DNA TGCAGTGCTAGAGATCCCCCCGAGCAGTACTTC. Translation gives CSARDPPEQYF.

This clonotype was seen a few times. The chain links TRBV7-2 to TRBJ1-5; no definite D call. Germline V gives CDR1 SGHTA, CDR2 FQGNSA. This CDR3 comprises 16 residues. V was cut by 1 base and J by 0 bases, with 10 bases left in between. CDR3: CASSLGQILSNQPQHF. Here the CDR3 DNA reads TGTGCCAGCAGCTTAGGTCAAATCCTTAGCAATCAGCCCCAGCATTTT.

This chain uses TRBV4-1 with TRBJ2-1; D unclear. Trimming removed 1 base at V and 5 bases at J, with 15 bases between. The CDR3 spans 16 residues. Germline V gives CDR1 MGHRA, CDR2 YSYEKL. The CDR3 is CASSQAVGVGNNEQFF. The CDR3 nucleotides are TGCGCCAGCAGCCAAGCGGTGGGTGTTGGGAACAATGAGCAGTTCTTC.